The 21 T cell receptor beta chains given below trace back to one sample, sequenced in a study of T cell repertoires in cytomegalovirus infection. One entry per CDR3 protein results from TCRdb running MiXCR on the reads. The data show about 400,000 distinct CDR3 sequences, over 15% seen once. Material: PBMCs. The receptors were gathered from a human donor in good health (CMV status not recorded). Some clones in this sample may be carry-over from other donors' samples.

Only a few counts were recorded for this clonotype. This chain joins TRBV2 and TRBJ1-3, with 7 bases that match TRBD1. The CDR3 spans 14 residues. Trimming removed 6 bases from V and 0 bases from J; junction bases left unmatched: 2. Looked up from germline, CDR1 is SNHLY and CDR2 is FYNNEI. CDR3 nucleotides: TGTGCCAGCAGGGGACAGAGCTCTGGAAACACCATATATTTT. Amino acid sequence: CASRGQSSGNTIYF.

This clonotype has more than one count but fewer than ten. This rearrangement joins TRBV5-1 to TRBJ2-5; TRBD2 aligns across 14 bases. This CDR3 comprises 17 residues. Germline trimming cut 5 bases from V and 3 bases from J; bases unmatched to any gene: 9. Germline values: CDR1 SGHRS, CDR2 YFSETQ. CDR3 sequence (DNA): TGCGCCAGCAGTCCCCCCGGGACTAGCGGGGGAGAAGAGACCCAGTACTTC. Residues: CASSPPGTSGGEETQYF.

The chain is built from TRBV10-3 and TRBJ2-5, with 8 nucleotides matching TRBD1. Germline assignment: CDR1 ENHRY and CDR2 SYGVKD. With V trimmed by 0 bases and J by 5 bases, 5 bases remained unmatched. The CDR3 is 15 residues long. CDR3 in DNA: TGTGCCATCAGTGAGTCGACAGGGGCGGGGGAGACCCAGTACTTC. It codes for CAISESTGAGETQYF.

This clonotype occurred a few times. The chain has TRBV12-5 and TRBJ2-5; D uncertain. Germline CDR1 and CDR2: LGHNT and FRNRAP. The CDR3 totals 14 residues. V was cut by 8 bases and J by 5 bases, with 18 bases left in between. The CDR3 DNA is TGTGCTAGTTCGTCCGGAGACGGGTTGGAGACCCAGTACTTC. Residues: CASSSGDGLETQYF.

This clonotype was observed a handful of times. The rearrangement links TRBV10-3 to TRBJ2-3; no clear D gene. Trimming took 4 bases from V and 6 from J, leaving 8 bases between them. The CDR3 totals 12 residues. Looked up from germline, CDR1 is ENHRY and CDR2 is SYGVKD. CDR3: CAISVALDTQYF. As DNA, the CDR3 is TGTGCCATCAGTGTGGCGTTGGATACGCAGTATTTT.

This clonotype was observed a few times. The rearrangement uses TRBV27 and TRBJ2-3; 7 bases agree with TRBD1. The CDR3 consists of 12 residues. Germline V gives CDR1 MNHEY, CDR2 SMNVEV (reference sequence). The CDR3 nucleotides are TGTGCGACAGGGTATATCACAGATACGCAGTATTTT. This sequence encodes CATGYITDTQYF.

The chain links TRBV5-6 to TRBJ1-5, with D unclear. The CDR3 extends over 13 amino acids. Trimming removed 4 bases at V and 7 bases at J, with 12 bases between. CDR1 and CDR2 from the germline V gene are SGHDT and YYEEEE. The CDR3 bases are TGTGCCAGCAGCCTTGGGTCTAAGCAGCCCCAGCATTTT. Amino acid sequence: CASSLGSKQPQHF.

The chain links TRBV5-4 to TRBJ2-6; 7 bases fit TRBD1. The CDR3 is 18 residues long. The ends lost 4 bases at V and 0 bases at J; junction bases unmatched: 10. Germline V gene data show CDR1 as SGHNT and CDR2 as YYREEE (reference sequence). The CDR3 nucleotides read TGTGCCAGCAGCCCCCGGGACAGCTCTAGCTCTGGGGCCAACGTCCTGACTTTC. It translates to CASSPRDSSSSGANVLTF.

This clonotype was recorded many times. This chain uses TRBV7-8 with TRBJ2-2, with TRBD2 as a possible D gene (6 bases). V was pared by 3 bases and J by 2 bases, with 10 bases between. CDR3 length: 15 amino acids. Per the germline V gene, CDR1 is SGHVS and CDR2 is FQNEAQ. CDR3 DNA sequence: TGTGCCAGCAGCTTCGGGGGACCCAACACCGGGGAGCTGTTTTTT. Amino acids: CASSFGGPNTGELFF.

This clonotype showed up just a few times. This chain joins TRBV6-5 and TRBJ1-5; D unclear. Trimming removed 2 bases from V and 7 bases from J, with 9 bases in between. The CDR3 sequence is 13 residues long. The germline V gene has CDR1 MNHEY and CDR2 SVGAGI. The CDR3 spells CASSYGLGQPQHF. The CDR3 DNA reads TGTGCCAGCAGTTACGGCCTGGGGCAGCCCCAGCATTTT.

This clonotype was counted between two and nine times. The genes are TRBV11-2 and TRBJ2-1; weak D call: TRBD1 (6 bases). Germline values: CDR1 SGHAT, CDR2 FQNNGV. V lost 1 base and J lost 8, with 9 bases in between. The CDR3 covers 13 residues. The CDR3 DNA follows: TGTGCCAGCAGCTTAGCCCAGGGGTATGAGCAGTTCTTC. Its protein product is CASSLAQGYEQFF.

The chain joins TRBV20-1 to TRBJ1-4, with D possibly TRBD1 on 6 matching bases. Germline V lookup: CDR1 DFQATT, CDR2 SNEGSKA (reference sequence). V shed 0 bases and J shed 3 bases, with 20 bases lying between them. The CDR3 runs to 18 residues. The CDR3 region is CSARDGGQGWGANEKLFF. The CDR3 bases are TGCAGTGCTAGAGATGGAGGGCAGGGGTGGGGAGCTAATGAAAAACTGTTTTTT.

This clonotype turned up a few times. The chain carries TRBV10-3 and TRBJ2-5, with D maybe TRBD2 (6 bases). V was pared by 4 bases and J by 5 bases, with 8 bases between. From germline, CDR1 is ENHRY and CDR2 SYGVKD. The CDR3 length is 12 residues. The CDR3: CAISVRGETQYF. DNA of the CDR3: TGTGCCATCAGTGTCCGGGGGGAGACCCAGTACTTC.

The gene calls are TRBV28 and TRBJ2-7; TRBD1 is a possible D gene (6 bases). The V gene's germline CDR1 is MDHEN and CDR2 SYDVKM. Trimming took off 3 bases at V and 5 bases at J, with 14 bases between the two ends. The CDR3 spans 14 residues. The CDR3 nucleotides are TGTGCCAGCAGTTTGGGAGACAGGATCGACGAGCAGTACTTC. It encodes CASSLGDRIDEQYF. Combining the CDR3 with reference TRBV28 and TRBJ2-7 gives the whole variable domain DVKVTQSSRYLVKRTGEKVFLECVQDMDHENMFWYRQDPGLGLRLIYFSYDVKMKEKGDIPEGYSVSREKKERFSLILESASTNQTSMYLCASSLGDRIDEQYFGPGTRLTVT.

This clonotype was found many times. This chain uses TRBV7-2 with TRBJ2-2; TRBD2 matches at 15 bases. The CDR3 covers 18 residues. CDR1 and CDR2 (germline): SGHTA, FQGNSA. J lost 7 bases, V lost 4 bases, and 10 bases had no gene match. CDR3 sequence reads: CASSSPLGTSGGFGELFF. As DNA, the CDR3 is TGTGCCAGCAGCTCACCCCTTGGGACTAGCGGGGGGTTCGGGGAGCTGTTTTTT.

At least ten counts were recorded for this clonotype. The chain links TRBV7-2 to TRBJ2-5; 10 bases map to TRBD2. The J segment lost 6 bases and the V segment lost 4 bases, leaving 5 bases of the junction unmatched. The CDR3 totals 14 residues. Germline-derived CDR1 and CDR2 are SGHTA and FQGNSA. CDR3 in amino acids: CASSYTSGTKTQYF. The CDR3 nucleotides read TGTGCCAGCAGCTACACTAGCGGGACAAAGACCCAGTACTTC.

This clonotype was counted between two and nine times. V usage is TRBV20-1 and J usage is TRBJ1-1; 8 bases fit TRBD1. The V gene's germline CDR1 is DFQATT and CDR2 SNEGSKA (reference sequence). The CDR3 runs 12 residues. V was pared by 5 bases and J by 5 bases, with 4 bases of the junction left unmatched. The CDR3 is CSARQGPTEAFF. The CDR3 DNA is TGCAGTGCTCGACAGGGGCCAACTGAAGCTTTCTTT.

This clonotype was recorded many times. The chain couples TRBV18 to TRBJ2-7, with D tentatively TRBD1 (5 bases). CDR3 size: 13 residues. The germline V and J ends were trimmed by 9 bases and 3 bases, with 15 bases remaining between them. Germline V gene sequence: CDR1 KGHSH, CDR2 LQKENI. The CDR3 region is CASYGGAGYEQYF. CDR3 in DNA: TGTGCCAGTTACGGTGGGGCAGGCTACGAGCAGTACTTC.

The chain has TRBV2 and TRBJ1-2, with D unresolved. The CDR3 extends over 13 amino acids. The V end lost 2 bases, the J end lost 8 bases, and 12 bases lay between the germline ends. Germline V lookup: CDR1 SNHLY, CDR2 FYNNEI. This chain's CDR3 is CASSEYTPEGYTF. The CDR3 nucleotides read TGTGCCAGCAGTGAATACACCCCAGAGGGCTACACCTTC.

The V and J genes are TRBV5-6 and TRBJ1-5; D unclear. The V end was cut by 4 bases, the J end by 7 bases, with 18 bases between. This CDR3 is 15 amino acids long. Germline CDR1 is SGHDT and CDR2 is YYEEEE. CDR3 bases: TGTGCCAGCAGCCCTGGAGCGGGAAGCTACCAGCCCCAGCATTTT. Its translation: CASSPGAGSYQPQHF.

The chain recombines TRBV4-2 with TRBJ1-5; TRBD1 agrees at 8 bases. After removal of 3 bases from V and 2 bases from J, the junction contained 6 bases not matched to a gene. The V gene's germline CDR1 is LGHNA and CDR2 YNFKEQ. CDR3 length: 16 residues. The CDR3 spells CASSQAQGAGNQPQHF. CDR3 coding DNA: TGTGCCAGCAGCCAGGCCCAGGGGGCCGGCAATCAGCCCCAGCATTTT.